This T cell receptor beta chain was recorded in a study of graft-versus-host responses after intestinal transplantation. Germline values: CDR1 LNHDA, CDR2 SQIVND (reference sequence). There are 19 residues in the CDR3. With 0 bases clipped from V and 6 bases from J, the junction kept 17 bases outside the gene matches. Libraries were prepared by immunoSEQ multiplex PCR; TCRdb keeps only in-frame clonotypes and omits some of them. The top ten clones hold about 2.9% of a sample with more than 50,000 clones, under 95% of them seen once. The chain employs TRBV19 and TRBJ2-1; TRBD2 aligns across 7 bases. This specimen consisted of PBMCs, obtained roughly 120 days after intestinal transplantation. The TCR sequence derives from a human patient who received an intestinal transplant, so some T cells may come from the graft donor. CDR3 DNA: TGTGCCAGTAGTATAGAATCTAGCGGTTTCAAATTCGGCTTCAATGAGCAGTTCTTC. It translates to CASSIESSGFKFGFNEQFF.